The text below deals with one T cell receptor (beta chain). The antigen remains undetermined. The data are from a study of shared clonotypes between healthy human individuals. Study results and caveats: When compared with the clonotypes that were shared by all four sorted-subset donors, the non-shared clonotypes turned out to have lower generation probabilities.

Profiling relied on immunoSEQ multiplex PCR, and the TCRdb table lists in-frame clones only, not all of them. Among about 2.1 million clones listed, about 94% were seen once. Germline V gene data show CDR1 as SGHRS and CDR2 as YFSETQ. The CDR3 has 17 amino acids. The junction had 8 bases not matched to a gene; V was cut back by 0 bases and J by 2 bases. CD8 cells classed as naive were CD45RO-negative and positively selected for CCR7, excluding terminally differentiated effector memory CD45RA+ cells. Donation came from healthy HIV-negative adults that had no recent acute infections or vaccinations. The rearrangement uses TRBV5-1 and TRBJ2-3, with 8 bases matching TRBD2. The receptor was derived from a man between 18 and 29 years old in good health. Some clones in this sample may be carry-over from other donors' samples. Sequencing used naive CD8+ T cells from PBMCs. The CDR3 reads CASSLAEIAGHTDTQYF. In DNA, the CDR3 is TGCGCCAGCAGCTTGGCCGAGATAGCGGGGCACACAGATACGCAGTATTTT.